These T cell receptor beta chains were read from a single sample in a study of blood T cell repertoires in COVID-19. Sequencing was performed with immunoSEQ multiplex PCR; in TCRdb, only in-frame clones are kept and a portion is missing. The sample has 300,000 or so clones, approximately 87% seen once. The sequenced sample consisted of peripheral blood. The receptors were sampled from a woman aged 50 to 60 who had recovered from COVID-19. The CDR3 runs from the conserved cysteine through the conserved F or W. The order of the fields is CDR3 DNA, CDR3 protein, V gene, clone size, J gene, D gene. A D gene is named only where the DNA matches it firmly. Clone size is not always given. Where it is, it says once, few, many or a class for expanded clones.

TGCAGCGTTGGCGACAGGGCAACTAATGAAAAACTGTTTTTT | CSVGDRATNEKLFF | TRBV29-1 | - | TRBJ1-4 | TRBD1
TGTGCCAGCAGTTCCAATGGGGGGGACTCCTACAATGAGCAGTTCTTC | CASSSNGGDSYNEQFF | TRBV28 | - | TRBJ2-1 | TRBD2
TGCGCCAGCAGTTTGTCGGGTACCCAAGAGACCCAGTACTTC | CASSLSGTQETQYF | TRBV5-1 | - | TRBJ2-5 | -
TGCGCCAGCAGCATGGGACTAGCGTCTTCGGGGGAGGAGCAGTACTTC | CASSMGLASSGEEQYF | TRBV5-1 | - | TRBJ2-7 | TRBD2
TGCAGTGCTAGTCAACAGGACAGGGTCGGCAATGAGCAGTTCTTC | CSASQQDRVGNEQFF | TRBV20-1 | - | TRBJ2-1 | TRBD1
TGTGCCAGCAGTTCGTTGGGACTGGGCGGCGGCGAGACCCAGTACTTC | CASSSLGLGGGETQYF | TRBV27 | - | TRBJ2-5 | -
TGTGCCAGCAGGAGAAGACAGGGATGGGGTGTGGAGCAGTTCTTC | CASRRRQGWGVEQFF | TRBV6-5 | few | TRBJ2-1 | TRBD1
TGTGCCAGCAGCTTAGGCGGATTACCTTACAATGAGCAGTTCTTC | CASSLGGLPYNEQFF | TRBV7-9 | - | TRBJ2-1 | -
TGTGCCACCAGTGATGTGGCACAACACTATGGCTACACCTTC | CATSDVAQHYGYTF | TRBV24-1 | - | TRBJ1-2 | -
TGTGCCAGCAGTTTGGAGGCTAGCGCTGATTGGGGGGAGCTGTTTTTT | CASSLEASADWGELFF | TRBV28 | - | TRBJ2-2 | -
TGTGCCAGCAGTCTAGCGGTTAAGAATGAAAAACTGTTTTTT | CASSLAVKNEKLFF | TRBV7-2 | - | TRBJ1-4 | -
TGTGCCAGCAGCGTATTAAGCACGACAGGGAGAAATGGCTACACCTTC | CASSVLSTTGRNGYTF | TRBV9 | - | TRBJ1-2 | TRBD1
TGCGCCAGCAGCCAAGGGACAGCAGATACCCAGTACTTC | CASSQGTADTQYF | TRBV4-3 | - | TRBJ2-5 | -
TGTGCCAGTAGAGGTGGACAGGGGGGGAACACTGAAGCTTTCTTT | CASRGGQGGNTEAFF | TRBV19 | - | TRBJ1-1 | TRBD1
TGTGCTAGCAGCTTGGGCGTAAACTACGAGCAGTACTTC | CASSLGVNYEQYF | TRBV7-7 | - | TRBJ2-7 | -
TGTGCCAGCAGCTTAATGGCTAGCGGGAGCGTAGATACGCAGTATTTT | CASSLMASGSVDTQYF | TRBV11-2 | - | TRBJ2-3 | TRBD2
TGTGCCAGCAGTGAAGCTGCGCACGAGCAGTACTTC | CASSEAAHEQYF | TRBV6-1 | - | TRBJ2-7 | -
TGTGCCAGCAGTCTAGGGACAGGGGGACCTTCTCTCAGAGAGACCCAGTACTTC | CASSLGTGGPSLRETQYF | TRBV6-6 | few | TRBJ2-5 | TRBD1
TGTGCCAGCAGTTACGCCCACCCGGGGGAGCAGTACTTC | CASSYAHPGEQYF | TRBV6-5 | - | TRBJ2-7 | -
TGTGCCAGCAGTTACTCGACTCCTCGGGGCTACGAGCAGTACTTC | CASSYSTPRGYEQYF | TRBV6-5 | - | TRBJ2-7 | -
TGTGCCTGGAGTTCCCAGGGGTCGGGCTATGGCTACACCTTC | CAWSSQGSGYGYTF | TRBV30 | once | TRBJ1-2 | -
TGTGCCAGCAGCAGTCGGGGACAGGGGAACACTGAAGCTTTCTTT | CASSSRGQGNTEAFF | TRBV6-2/TRBV6-3 | - | TRBJ1-1 | TRBD1
TGTGCCACGATGAGACTAGCGGGTTCAGAGACCCAGTACTTC | CATMRLAGSETQYF | TRBV10-3 | - | TRBJ2-5 | TRBD2
TGTGCCAGCAGCTTAGCGAGGGACTACAATGAGCAGTTCTTC | CASSLARDYNEQFF | TRBV13 | - | TRBJ2-1 | -
TGTGCCAGCAGCTCCGCCCAGTACGAGCAGTACTTC | CASSSAQYEQYF | TRBV6-6 | - | TRBJ2-7 | -
TGTGCCAGCAGCCTAACCGGGACAGGGTGGTACGAGCAGTACTTC | CASSLTGTGWYEQYF | TRBV7-2 | - | TRBJ2-7 | TRBD1
TGCGCCAGCAGCTTGGGGGGAGGGCTAAATGAGCAGTTCTTC | CASSLGGGLNEQFF | TRBV5-1 | - | TRBJ2-1 | TRBD2
TGTGCCAGCAGGACAGGGGGCTCCCAAAACTATGGCTACACCTTC | CASRTGGSQNYGYTF | TRBV28 | - | TRBJ1-2 | TRBD1
TGTGCCAGCAGTGGCGGGACAGGGGGCTCGGATTCACCCCTCCACTTT | CASSGGTGGSDSPLHF | TRBV6-1 | - | TRBJ1-6 | TRBD1
TGTGCCAGCAGCGGACTAGCGGGACTAAACAATGAGCAGTTCTTC | CASSGLAGLNNEQFF | TRBV7-2 | once | TRBJ2-1 | TRBD2
TGTGCCAGCAGCCTACGGACAGGAGACTATGGCTACACCTTC | CASSLRTGDYGYTF | TRBV5-4 | - | TRBJ1-2 | TRBD1
TGTGCCAGCAGTAGCCTGACAGGGGTAATCGAAAAACTGTTTTTT | CASSSLTGVIEKLFF | TRBV27 | few | TRBJ1-4 | TRBD1
TGCAGCGCGGGACTCTCGAATGAGCAGTTCTTC | CSAGLSNEQFF | TRBV29-1 | - | TRBJ2-1 | -
TGTGCCAGCAGCCGCGGGACAGGGTTTGTAAACACCATATATTTT | CASSRGTGFVNTIYF | TRBV3-1/TRBV3-2 | - | TRBJ1-3 | TRBD1
TGTGCCAGCAGCTTAGAAGCGGTCACCGGGGAGCTGTTTTTT | CASSLEAVTGELFF | TRBV7-2 | once | TRBJ2-2 | -
TGTGCCAGCAGCCGCCCTGGGGCACCGAGCACAGATACGCAGTATTTT | CASSRPGAPSTDTQYF | TRBV28 | - | TRBJ2-3 | -
TGCGCCAGCAGCTTGGGGACTAGAGGCACCGGGGAGCTGTTTTTT | CASSLGTRGTGELFF | TRBV5-1 | - | TRBJ2-2 | TRBD2
TGCAGCATTGCGGGACAGACAACCTACGAGCAGTACTTC | CSIAGQTTYEQYF | TRBV29-1 | - | TRBJ2-7 | -
TGTGCCAGCAGTTTACAGGGGAGATCACCCCTCCACTTT | CASSLQGRSPLHF | TRBV27 | - | TRBJ1-6 | -
TGTGCCAGTCAACCGAACAGCTACGAGCAGTACTTC | CASQPNSYEQYF | TRBV6-5 | - | TRBJ2-7 | -
TGTGCCAGCAGGCCCTGGACAGGAAACATGAACACTGAAGCTTTCTTT | CASRPWTGNMNTEAFF | TRBV2 | - | TRBJ1-1 | TRBD1
TGTGCCAGTAGTGTACAGCTAGCGGGGGGTACCGGGGAGCTGTTTTTT | CASSVQLAGGTGELFF | TRBV19 | - | TRBJ2-2 | TRBD2
TGTGCCAGCAGCCTCGGACAGATCCGATACGGAATATACAATGAGCAGTTCTTC | CASSLGQIRYGIYNEQFF | TRBV5-6 | - | TRBJ2-1 | -
TGTGCCAGCAGTTCGATTCCAGGGCAGCACTACGAGCAGTACTTC | CASSSIPGQHYEQYF | TRBV28 | - | TRBJ2-7 | -
TGCGCCAGCAGCCCGAGCGGACCTAGCACAGATACGCAGTATTTT | CASSPSGPSTDTQYF | TRBV5-1 | - | TRBJ2-3 | -
TGTGCCAGCAGCTTAGGGGGAACAGGGATCCGAGCTTTCTTT | CASSLGGTGIRAFF | TRBV7-9 | - | TRBJ1-1 | -
TGTGCCAGCAGCCCCGGGACTAGCGGGGGGAGCACAGATACGCAGTATTTT | CASSPGTSGGSTDTQYF | TRBV11-2 | - | TRBJ2-3 | TRBD2
TGCAGTGCTAGGGGCAGCTACGAGCAGTACTTC | CSARGSYEQYF | TRBV20-1 | once | TRBJ2-7 | -
TGTGCCAGTAGTATATCCGGGACACCGAACACCGGGGAGCTGTTTTTT | CASSISGTPNTGELFF | TRBV19 | - | TRBJ2-2 | -
TGTGCCAGCAGTCGGATGACTAGAGGTGGCGAGACCCAGTACTTC | CASSRMTRGGETQYF | TRBV27 | many | TRBJ2-5 | -
TGTGCCAGCTCAATTAGCGGGGGCCAATTCTACGAGCAGTACTTC | CASSISGGQFYEQYF | TRBV18 | - | TRBJ2-7 | TRBD2
TGTGCCAGTAGTATAGATGGAGGGGAACAGCCCCAGCATTTT | CASSIDGGEQPQHF | TRBV19 | - | TRBJ1-5 | -
TGTGCCACCAGTGATATGGGACAGGCATTGCCAGATGAGCAGTTCTTC | CATSDMGQALPDEQFF | TRBV24-1 | once | TRBJ2-1 | TRBD1
TGTGCCAGCAGTTATTCCAGCGGGAAGGGGACAGATACGCAGTATTTT | CASSYSSGKGTDTQYF | TRBV28 | - | TRBJ2-3 | TRBD2
TGTGCCAGCAGCCCTCGGTCGAGGACAGGGGGCTACGAGCAGTACTTC | CASSPRSRTGGYEQYF | TRBV28 | - | TRBJ2-7 | TRBD1